Here is one T cell receptor (beta chain) with its context. The antigen remains unidentified. Produced via immunoSEQ multiplex PCR; TCRdb's table is partial and in-frame only. The sample lists over 85,000 clones, less than 95% occurring once. These data belong to a study of T cell responses to AZD1222 COVID-19 vaccine. Study conclusions and caveats: Two AZD1222 administrations were followed by greater Spike-specific TCR breadth and depth. Targeting of unmutated variant regions was reportedly seen in nearly half of spike-specific TCRs.

The length of the CDR3 is 15 residues. The junction had 3 bases not matched to a gene; V was cut back by 6 bases and J by 2 bases. Germline CDR1 is MNHEY and CDR2 is SMNVEV (reference sequence). This sample comprised peripheral blood, obtained on day 0 of AZD1222 vaccination. The clonotype comes from an adult in good health. The V gene is TRBV27, the J gene TRBJ2-6; 8 bases line up with TRBD2. In DNA, the CDR3 is TGTGCCAGCAGCAACGGGGGGGCTGGGGCCAACGTCCTGACTTTC. Amino acids: CASSNGGAGANVLTF. The complete variable domain, with remaining parts taken from reference TRBV27 and TRBJ2-6, reads EAQVTQNPRYLITVTGKKLTVTCSQNMNHEYMSWYRQDPGLGLRQIYYSMNVEVTDKGDVPEGYKVSRKEKRNFPLILESPSPNQTSLYFCASSNGGAGANVLTFGAGSRLTVL.